The present T cell receptor (beta chain) was sequenced within a study of cytomegalovirus exposure and HLA in healthy donors. Whole-study context: The study placed less than 90% of its 350 to 450 genotyped donors in the Caucasian-associated ancestry cluster.

For this clone: Antigen specificity is unknown.

CDR1 is SGHVS and CDR2 is FNYEAQ in the germline V gene. V was pared by 1 base and J by 0 bases, with 7 bases between. CDR3 length: 16 residues. The study's findings and limits: As a later analysis showed, a missense DCLRE1C variant was linked to trimming of TCR beta V- and J-genes. Sequencing had likely introduced a cluster of highly shared sequence variants as an artifact.

In the PCR, 60 Vbeta and 13 Jbeta primers were used. Some clones are missing from TCRdb's copy, which holds only in-frame ones; the method was immunoSEQ multiplex PCR. This table has 50,000 to 80,000 clones, 77% appearing once. The genes are TRBV7-6 and TRBJ1-6; the D is unclear. The sequencing sample was made of PBMCs. The receptor comes from a male donor in good health and CMV-seropositive. CDR3 residues: CASSLVYSSYNSPLHF. CDR3 sequence (DNA): TGTGCCAGCAGCTTAGTTTACAGCTCCTATAATTCACCCCTCCACTTT.